Below, 10 T cell receptor beta chains from the same sample are listed, as sequenced in a study of CD8+CD57+ T cells in acquired aplastic anemia. For sequencing, patients were chosen who had shown expansion of CD8+CD57+ cells by flow cytometry. Genomic DNA, serving as template, underwent TCR beta VDJ and CDR3 profiling. One entry per CDR3 protein, called by TCRdb with MiXCR from the reads. The sample holds some 120,000 distinct CDR3 sequences, roughly 40% seen once. Sequenced sample: sorted CD4+, CD8+, or CD8+CD57+ T cells (not recorded which) from PBMCs. The receptors were sampled from a human donor with aplastic anemia.

This clonotype was counted many times. V is TRBV19 and J is TRBJ2-5, with D perhaps TRBD1 (6 bases). Germline CDR1 and CDR2: LNHDA and SQIVND (reference sequence). With 5 bases removed from V and 6 bases from J, the gap between germline ends came to 10 bases. The CDR3 sequence is 12 residues long. Here the CDR3 reads CASSQQGKTQYF. CDR3 in DNA: TGTGCCAGTAGTCAACAGGGAAAGACCCAGTACTTC. The full variable domain, in which reference TRBV19 and TRBJ2-5 provide the parts outside the CDR3, is DGGITQSPKYLFRKEGQNVTLSCEQNLNHDAMYWYRQDPGQGLRLIYYSQIVNDFQKGDIAEGYSVSREKKESFPLTVTSAQKNPTAFYLCASSQQGKTQYFGPGTRLLVL.

This clonotype has a count of ten or more. The chain's CDR3 is CASRTSGGAGETQYF. CDR3 nucleotides: TGTGCCAGCAGGACTAGCGGGGGGGCCGGAGAGACCCAGTACTTC. This chain connects TRBV19 to TRBJ2-5; 15 bases are shared with TRBD2. From germline, CDR1 is LNHDA and CDR2 SQIVND (reference sequence). V trimming: 9 bases; J trimming: 4 bases; junction bases outside the gene matches: 6. The CDR3 consists of 15 residues. The full variable domain, with the rest looked up from reference TRBV19 and TRBJ2-5, is DGGITQSPKYLFRKEGQNVTLSCEQNLNHDAMYWYRQDPGQGLRLIYYSQIVNDFQKGDIAEGYSVSREKKESFPLTVTSAQKNPTAFYLCASRTSGGAGETQYFGPGTRLLVL.

This clonotype was observed many times. The J gene is TRBJ1-1, the V gene TRBV19; maybe TRBD1 (6 bases). CDR3 length: 14 amino acids. Trimming shortened V by 7 bases and J by 12 bases, and 24 bases separated the two germline ends. The germline V gene has CDR1 LNHDA and CDR2 SQIVND (reference sequence). CDR3 DNA: TGTGCCAGTACCCCTGGGAGGGGGAGAGGTTTTACTTTCTTT. This encodes CASTPGRGRGFTFF.

This clonotype was observed many times. This chain connects TRBV12-3 or TRBV12-4 to TRBJ1-2, with D perhaps matching TRBD1 (6 bases). The CDR3 contains 12 residues. V lost 2 bases and J lost 12, with 13 bases in between. The DNA of the CDR3 is TGTGCCAGCAGTTTATTACAGGGCCAAGACACCTTC. Its protein is CASSLLQGQDTF.

This chain connects TRBV29-1 to TRBJ2-5; 10 bases agree with TRBD1. CDR3 length: 14 amino acids. V gave up 5 bases and J gave up 3 bases; unmatched junction bases: 6. Germline lookup yields CDR1 SQVTM and CDR2 ANQGSEA. The CDR3 region is CSVREGQGKETQYF. The DNA of the CDR3 is TGCAGCGTTCGGGAGGGACAGGGGAAAGAGACCCAGTACTTC.

This clonotype was counted ten times or more. The J gene is TRBJ2-1, the V gene TRBV7-6, with 12 positions matching TRBD1. The CDR3 runs to 17 residues. After removal of 5 bases from V and 7 bases from J, the junction contained 12 bases not matched to a gene. The germline V gene has CDR1 SGHVS and CDR2 FNYEAQ. DNA for the CDR3: TGTGCCAGCAGCCTTAACCCTGGGACAGGGGGCACAAATGAGCAGTTCTTC. Translated: CASSLNPGTGGTNEQFF.

This clonotype appeared many times. V gene TRBV3-1 combines with J gene TRBJ2-7; D assignment may be TRBD1 or TRBD2 (5 bases each). Trimming stripped 2 bases from V and 1 base from J, with 12 bases between. The germline V gene encodes CDR1 LGHDT and CDR2 YNNKEL (reference sequence). CDR3 length: 15 amino acids. CDR3 amino acids: CASSQLGVGSYEQYF. The CDR3 nucleotides are TGTGCCAGCAGCCAATTGGGGGTAGGGTCCTACGAGCAGTACTTC.

The chain links TRBV29-1 to TRBJ2-2, with 7 bases lining up with TRBD2. Germline V gene lookup returns CDR1 SQVTM and CDR2 ANQGSEA. This CDR3 comprises 16 residues. The V gene end was trimmed by 4 bases and the J gene end by 3 bases; junction bases not matched to a gene: 11. The CDR3 sequence: CSVGGSGTTYTGELFF. CDR3 nucleotide sequence: TGCAGCGTTGGAGGATCCGGGACTACCTACACCGGGGAGCTGTTTTTT.

J is TRBJ2-5 and V is TRBV7-7; 11 nucleotides line up with TRBD2. Unmatched junction bases numbered 12, after V lost 5 bases and J lost 4 bases. Looked up from germline, CDR1 is SSHAT and CDR2 is FNYEAQ (reference sequence). The CDR3 is 17 residues long. This CDR3 reads CASSPRVASGGRETQYF. The CDR3 DNA sequence: TGTGCCAGCAGCCCTAGGGTGGCTAGCGGGGGGAGAGAGACCCAGTACTTC.

Ten or more counts support this clonotype. The chain recombines TRBV6-1 with TRBJ2-3; 8 nucleotides align to TRBD2. Germline loops: CDR1 MNHNS, CDR2 SASEGT. Trimming cost V 5 bases and J 5 bases; bases outside gene matches: 15. This CDR3 comprises 17 residues. The CDR3, as DNA: TGTGCCAGCAGTCGATACGTGGGCGGGGGGCCAGGAGATACGCAGTATTTT. Encoded protein: CASSRYVGGGPGDTQYF.